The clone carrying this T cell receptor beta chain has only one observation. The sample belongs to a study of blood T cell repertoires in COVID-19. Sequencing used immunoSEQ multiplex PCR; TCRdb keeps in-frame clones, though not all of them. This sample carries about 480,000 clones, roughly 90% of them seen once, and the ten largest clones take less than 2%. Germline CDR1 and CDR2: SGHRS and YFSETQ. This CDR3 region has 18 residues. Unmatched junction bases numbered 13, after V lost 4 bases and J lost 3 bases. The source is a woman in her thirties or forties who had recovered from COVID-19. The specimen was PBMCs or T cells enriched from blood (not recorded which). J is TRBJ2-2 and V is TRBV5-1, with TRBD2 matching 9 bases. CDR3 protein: CASSQGAGGRAHTGELFF. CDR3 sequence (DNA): TGCGCCAGCAGCCAGGGCGCTGGCGGGAGGGCCCACACCGGGGAGCTGTTTTTT.